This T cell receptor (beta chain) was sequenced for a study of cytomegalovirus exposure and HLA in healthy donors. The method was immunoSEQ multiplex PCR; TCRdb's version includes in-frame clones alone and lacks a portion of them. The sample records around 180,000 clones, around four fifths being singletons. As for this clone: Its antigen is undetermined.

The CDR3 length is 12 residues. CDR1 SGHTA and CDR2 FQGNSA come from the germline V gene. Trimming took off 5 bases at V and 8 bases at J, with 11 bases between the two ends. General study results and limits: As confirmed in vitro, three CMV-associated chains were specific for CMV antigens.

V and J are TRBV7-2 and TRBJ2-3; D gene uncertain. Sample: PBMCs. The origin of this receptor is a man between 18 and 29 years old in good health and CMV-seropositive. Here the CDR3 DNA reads TGTGCCAGCAGCCGCGACCGAGGTACGCAGTATTTT. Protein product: CASSRDRGTQYF.